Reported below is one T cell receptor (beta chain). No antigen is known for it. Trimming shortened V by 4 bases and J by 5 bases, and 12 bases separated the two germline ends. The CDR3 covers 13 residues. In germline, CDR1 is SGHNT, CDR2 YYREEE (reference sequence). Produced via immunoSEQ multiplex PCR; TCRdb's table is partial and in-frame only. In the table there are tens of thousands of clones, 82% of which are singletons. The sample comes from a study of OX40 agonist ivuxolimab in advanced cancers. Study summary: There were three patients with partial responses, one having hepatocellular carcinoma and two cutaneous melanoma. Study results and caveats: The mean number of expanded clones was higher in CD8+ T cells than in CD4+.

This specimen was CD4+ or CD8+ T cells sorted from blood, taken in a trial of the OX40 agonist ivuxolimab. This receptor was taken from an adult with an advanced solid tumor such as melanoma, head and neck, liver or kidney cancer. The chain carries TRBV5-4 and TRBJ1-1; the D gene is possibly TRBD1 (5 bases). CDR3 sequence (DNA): TGTGCCAGCAGCCAGAGGGGTAGTACTGAAGCTTTCTTT. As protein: CASSQRGSTEAFF. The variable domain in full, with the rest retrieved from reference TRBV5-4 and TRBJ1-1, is ETGVTQSPTHLIKTRGQQVTLRCSSQSGHNTVSWYQQALGQGPQFIFQYYREEENGRGNFPPRFSGLQFPNYSSELNVNALELDDSALYLCASSQRGSTEAFFGQGTRLTVV.